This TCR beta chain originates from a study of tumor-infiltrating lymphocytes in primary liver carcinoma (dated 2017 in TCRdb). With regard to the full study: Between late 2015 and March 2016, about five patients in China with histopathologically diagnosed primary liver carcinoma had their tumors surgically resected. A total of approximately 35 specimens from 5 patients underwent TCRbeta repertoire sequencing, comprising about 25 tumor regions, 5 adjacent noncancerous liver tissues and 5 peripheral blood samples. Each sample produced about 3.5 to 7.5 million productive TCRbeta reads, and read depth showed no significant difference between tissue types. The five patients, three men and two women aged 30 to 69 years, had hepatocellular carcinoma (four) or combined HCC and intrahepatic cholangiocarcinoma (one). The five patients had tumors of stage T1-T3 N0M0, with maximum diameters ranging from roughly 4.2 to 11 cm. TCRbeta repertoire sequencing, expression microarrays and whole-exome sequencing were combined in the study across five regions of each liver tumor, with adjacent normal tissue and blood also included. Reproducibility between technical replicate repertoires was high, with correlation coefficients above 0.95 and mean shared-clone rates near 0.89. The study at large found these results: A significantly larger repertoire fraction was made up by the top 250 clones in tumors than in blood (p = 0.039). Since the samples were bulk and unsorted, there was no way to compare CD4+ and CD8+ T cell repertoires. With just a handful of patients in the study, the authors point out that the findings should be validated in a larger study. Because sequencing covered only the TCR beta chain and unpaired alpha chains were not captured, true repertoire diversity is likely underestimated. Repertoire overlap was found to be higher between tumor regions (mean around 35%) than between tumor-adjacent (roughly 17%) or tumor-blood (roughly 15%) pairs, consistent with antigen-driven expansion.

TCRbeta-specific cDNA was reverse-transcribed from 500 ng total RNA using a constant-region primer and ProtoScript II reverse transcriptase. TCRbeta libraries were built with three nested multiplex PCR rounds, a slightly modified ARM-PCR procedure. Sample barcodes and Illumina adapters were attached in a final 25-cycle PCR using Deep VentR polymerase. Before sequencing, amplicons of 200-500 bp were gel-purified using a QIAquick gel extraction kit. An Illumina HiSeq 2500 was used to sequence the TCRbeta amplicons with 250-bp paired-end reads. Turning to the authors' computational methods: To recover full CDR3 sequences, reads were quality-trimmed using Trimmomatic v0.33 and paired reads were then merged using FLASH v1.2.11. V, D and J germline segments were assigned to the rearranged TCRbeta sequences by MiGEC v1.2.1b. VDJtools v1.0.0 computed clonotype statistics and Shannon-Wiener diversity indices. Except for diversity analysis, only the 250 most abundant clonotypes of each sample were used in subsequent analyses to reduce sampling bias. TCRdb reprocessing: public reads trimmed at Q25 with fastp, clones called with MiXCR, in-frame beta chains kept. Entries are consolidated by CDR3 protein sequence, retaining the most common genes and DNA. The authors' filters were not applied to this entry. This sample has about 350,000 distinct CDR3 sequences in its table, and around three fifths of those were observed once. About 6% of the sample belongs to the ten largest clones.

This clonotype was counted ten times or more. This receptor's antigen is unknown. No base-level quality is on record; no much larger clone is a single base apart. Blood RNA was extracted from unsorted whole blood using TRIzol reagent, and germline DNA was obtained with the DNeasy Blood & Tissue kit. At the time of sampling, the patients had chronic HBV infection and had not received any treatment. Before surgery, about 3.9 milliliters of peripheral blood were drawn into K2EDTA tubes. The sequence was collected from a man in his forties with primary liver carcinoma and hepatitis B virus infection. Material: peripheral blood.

CDR3 sequence: CASSWGTGGRNEQFF. Here is the DNA: TGTGCCAGCAGCTGGGGGACGGGAGGTAGGAATGAGCAGTTCTTC. The sequence joins TRBV11-2 to TRBJ2-1; 7 bases in the middle match TRBD2. As encoded in the germline V gene, CDR1 is SGHAT while CDR2 is FQNNGV. The CDR3 covers 15 residues, taking in both the cysteine and the phenylalanine. CDR3 DNA is the only sequence kept; it has 45 bases, read in frame from the first base. V and J are trimmed by 4 bases and 7 bases, and the gene matches miss 10 bases of the junction.